These T cell receptor beta chains were read from a single sample in a study of T cells expressing NK-cell markers. TCRdb reanalyzed the 5' RACE reads, giving one entry per CDR3 protein sequence and no DNA. The sample table sets out about 260,000 distinct CDR3 sequences. The material sequenced was blood T cells: a sorted CD56 or NKG2C T cell subset, CD4+ or CD8+ T cells, or bulk PBMC T cells (not recorded which). The receptors were sampled from a man aged 18 to 29 in good health. Each CDR3 is given with its conserved first and last residue.

>TRBV10-1|TRBJ2-2
CASRTGPNTGELFF
>TRBV29-1|TRBJ2-2
CSVGGQGRTSTGELFF
>TRBV29-1|TRBJ2-1
CSVGRGGLIDEQFF
>TRBV12-3/TRBV12-4|TRBJ1-1
CASSIGGAGNTEAFF
>TRBV5-1|TRBJ2-1
CASSPKLVAGDNEQFF
>TRBV10-3|TRBJ2-5
CVISDGTRNAETQYF
>TRBV7-9|TRBJ2-7
CASSATSGGSYEQYF
>TRBV6-1|TRBJ1-3
CASRMTGSGNTIYF
>TRBV7-2|TRBJ2-1
CASGKGGEGSYNEQFF
>TRBV7-6|TRBJ2-2
CASSRGLAGSTGELFF
>TRBV7-6|TRBJ2-1
CGSGGINEQFF
>TRBV28|TRBJ2-7
CASSFIGSSSYEQYF